Listed below are T cell receptor beta chains from one sample, sequenced in a study of regulatory T cells in long-lasting Graves disease. One entry per CDR3 protein, called by TCRdb with MiXCR from the multiplex PCR reads. The sample holds around 330,000 distinct CDR3 sequences, 15% to 20% seen once. Sequences were derived from peripheral blood mononuclear cells (PBMCs), sampled at new diagnosis, from a patient treated with antithyroid drugs. These receptors came from a female donor with Graves disease. Both conserved end residues are part of each CDR3. The D gene is left open where the match is weak. Size values are once, few and many counts, or a class for expanded clones, and some rows have none.

D gene | J gene | clone size | V gene | CDR3 protein | CDR3 DNA
TRBD2 | TRBJ2-7 | once | TRBV20-1 | CSEGLAGGYEQYF | TGCAGCGAAGGACTAGCGGGAGGCTACGAGCAGTACTTC
NA | TRBJ1-4 | many | TRBV28 | CASTFFPGEGPFNEKLFF | TGTGCCAGCACTTTTTTCCCGGGGGAGGGGCCCTTTAATGAAAAACTGTTTTTT
TRBD2 | TRBJ2-3 | many | TRBV2 | CASARGSTDTQYF | TGTGCCAGCGCGCGGGGGAGCACAGATACGCAGTATTTT
NA | TRBJ2-5 | many | TRBV5-1 | CASSPGTRGETQYF | TGCGCCAGCAGCCCTGGCACCAGGGGAGAGACCCAGTACTTC
TRBD1 | TRBJ1-2 | many | TRBV10-3 | CAIRTGVDGYTF | TGTGCCATCAGGACAGGGGTAGATGGCTACACCTTC
TRBD2 | TRBJ2-1 | many | TRBV24-1 | CATSDLQREDMNEQFF | TGTGCCACCAGTGATTTACAGCGGGAGGACATGAATGAGCAGTTCTTC
TRBD2 | TRBJ2-4 | many | TRBV6-5 | CASSYLTSGSMTKNIQYF | TGTGCCAGCAGTTACCTGACTAGCGGGAGTATGACCAAAAACATTCAGTACTTC
TRBD1 | TRBJ2-3 | NA | TRBV9 | CASSVNRGASTDTQYF | TGTGCCAGCAGCGTTAACAGGGGGGCTAGCACAGATACGCAGTATTTT
NA | TRBJ2-4 | few | TRBV3-1 | CASSRTPGGLAKNIQYF | TGTGCCAGCAGCCGCACACCAGGGGGACTAGCCAAAAACATTCAGTACTTC
NA | TRBJ2-1 | many | TRBV6-1 | CASSMTSSDEQFF | TGTGCCAGCAGTATGACTAGTTCCGATGAGCAGTTCTTC
NA | TRBJ1-2 | many | TRBV2 | CASSERGSHYGYTF | TGTGCCAGCAGTGAAAGGGGCAGCCACTATGGCTACACCTTC
NA | TRBJ2-3 | many | TRBV24-1 | CATSNTGKSTDTQYF | TGTGCCACCAGTAATACAGGCAAAAGCACAGATACGCAGTATTTT
NA | TRBJ1-1 | many | TRBV2 | CASSPDRITEAFF | TGTGCCAGCAGCCCCGACAGAATTACTGAAGCTTTCTTT
TRBD2 | TRBJ2-7 | few | TRBV2 | CASRGGLAGSYEQYF | TGTGCCAGCAGGGGGGGACTAGCGGGGTCCTACGAGCAGTACTTC
TRBD2 | TRBJ2-3 | NA | TRBV4-1 | CASSQTGGADTQYF | TGCGCCAGCAGCCAAACGGGAGGGGCAGATACGCAGTATTTT
NA | TRBJ2-7 | many | TRBV27 | CASSRGSIYEQYF | TGTGCCAGCAGCCGCGGGTCAATATACGAGCAGTACTTC
NA | TRBJ2-3 | few | TRBV11-2 | CASSPRQASTDTQYF | TGTGCCAGCAGTCCTCGACAGGCTAGCACAGATACGCAGTATTTT
NA | TRBJ2-7 | many | TRBV29-1 | CSVAPGKTYEQYF | TGCAGCGTTGCCCCGGGGAAGACCTACGAGCAGTACTTC
NA | TRBJ1-5 | many | TRBV6-1 | CASSALTQGKGQPQHF | TGTGCCAGCAGCGCCCTTACGCAGGGAAAGGGTCAGCCCCAGCATTTT
NA | TRBJ2-5 | many | TRBV5-1 | CASSSAGETQYF | TGTGCCAGCAGTTCCGCGGGGGAGACCCAGTACTTC
NA | TRBJ1-2 | few | TRBV18 | CASSPGPGLAGYTF | TGTGCCAGCTCACCGGGGCCAGGGTTGGCTGGCTACACCTTC
NA | TRBJ1-1 | many | TRBV6-5 | CASSYLWSSDAWPNTEAFF | TGTGCCAGCAGTTACTTATGGTCAAGCGACGCATGGCCCAACACTGAAGCTTTCTTT
TRBD1 | TRBJ1-6 | NA | TRBV6-2/TRBV6-3 | CASSQGASYNSPLHF | TGTGCCAGCAGCCAGGGGGCTTCCTATAATTCACCCCTCCACTTT
NA | TRBJ2-5 | few | TRBV9 | CASSVVGNQETQYF | TGTGCCAGCAGCGTAGTTGGGAACCAAGAGACCCAGTACTTC
NA | TRBJ2-7 | many | TRBV18 | CASSDTGASYEQYF | TGTGCCAGCTCAGATACAGGCGCCTCCTACGAGCAGTACTTC
NA | TRBJ2-7 | NA | TRBV2 | CASSEDLDAYEQYF | TGTGCCAGCAGTGAAGACCTGGATGCCTACGAGCAGTACTTC
NA | TRBJ1-2 | many | TRBV3-1 | CASSPNTRAYGYTF | TGTGCCAGCAGCCCCAATACCCGGGCCTATGGCTACACCTTC
NA | TRBJ2-2 | many | TRBV7-9 | CASSPRLGMSTGELFF | TGTGCCAGCAGCCCACGACTAGGAATGTCGACCGGGGAGCTGTTTTTT
NA | TRBJ1-2 | NA | TRBV10-3 | CAISESRAESYTF | TGTGCCATCAGTGAGTCCAGGGCGGAAAGCTACACCTTC
NA | TRBJ2-7 | many | TRBV11-2 | CASSAGLGRYEQYF | TGTGCCAGCAGCGCCGGACTCGGGCGCTACGAGCAGTACTTC
TRBD1 | TRBJ2-2 | many | TRBV2 | CAIATGGKKAGELFF | TGTGCCATTGCAACAGGGGGCAAAAAGGCCGGGGAGCTGTTTTTT
NA | TRBJ1-5 | many | TRBV12-3/TRBV12-4 | CASSSQGSGNQPQHF | TGTGCCAGCAGCTCTCAGGGTAGTGGCAATCAGCCCCAGCATTTT
NA | TRBJ2-3 | few | TRBV6-5 | CASSYSRRSTDTQYF | TGTGCCAGCAGTTACTCGAGGAGAAGCACAGATACGCAGTATTTT
NA | TRBJ2-2 | many | TRBV2 | CASIGDQIGPGELFF | TGTGCCAGCATTGGCGACCAAATAGGACCCGGGGAGCTGTTTTTT